Sequencing of this TCR beta chain was carried out in a study of blood T cell repertoires in COVID-19. Study details: Samples of COVID-19 (acute and convalescent) were obtained from the United States, Italy and Spain. T cells, B-cell-depleted T cells, or PBMCs provided the cDNA or gDNA that served as material.

The CDR3 spans 16 residues. Germline-derived CDR1 and CDR2 are SGHDT and YYEEEE. V dropped 4 bases and J dropped 2; count of bases not matched to a gene: 9. The authors' processing: Estimation of nucleated cell counts relied on the amplification of reference gene primers. Libraries were prepared by immunoSEQ multiplex PCR; TCRdb keeps only in-frame clonotypes and omits some of them. V, J and clone size reflect that table, while D and trimming were determined from the DNA. Here the sample spans about 78,000 clones, around four fifths being singletons. This receptor was taken from a human donor in a cohort sampled during active COVID-19. The specimen sequenced was peripheral blood. The chain couples TRBV5-6 to TRBJ2-3, with 8 bases that match TRBD2. CDR3 nucleotide sequence: TGTGCCAGCAGCCCACGGGGGGGCGGGGTCACAGATACGCAGTATTTT. Encoded protein: CASSPRGGGVTDTQYF.